Below, 18 T cell receptor beta chains from the same sample are listed, as sequenced in a study of technical replicates of blood from several donors. Repertoires were generated with immunoSEQ multiplex PCR, while TCRdb's copy carries only in-frame clones and drops some. Of approximately 87,000 clones in the sample, approximately 94% were seen once. Sequencing was done on a sample of T cells isolated from PBMCs. Receptor source: a human donor in good health.

The rearrangement joins TRBV19 to TRBJ2-7; 8 bases agree with TRBD1. The ends lost 8 bases at V and 1 base at J; junction bases unmatched: 10. Germline values: CDR1 LNHDA, CDR2 SQIVND (reference sequence). There are 15 residues in the CDR3. The CDR3 nucleotides are TGTGCCAGTGGACCGGGACAGGCGGGGTCCTACGAGCAGTACTTC. As protein: CASGPGQAGSYEQYF.

The chain has TRBV5-1 and TRBJ1-5; D is perhaps TRBD1 (5 bases). V gave up 0 bases and J gave up 7 bases, with 14 bases separating them. This CDR3 region has 15 residues. Germline CDR1 reads SGHRS; CDR2 reads YFSETQ. For the CDR3, the DNA is TGCGCCAGCAGCTTGGCAGCAGGGCAGGAACAGCCCCAGCATTTT. Translation: CASSLAAGQEQPQHF.

The chain combines TRBV6-5 with TRBJ2-3; 9 bases are shared with TRBD1. The V and J ends lost 5 bases and 2 bases, in that order; junction bases with no gene match: 2. The length of the CDR3 is 14 residues. CDR1 and CDR2 from the germline V gene are MNHEY and SVGAGI. The CDR3 region is CASSRTGVTDTQYF. The CDR3 DNA is TGTGCCAGCAGTCGGACAGGGGTCACAGATACGCAGTATTTT.

The gene calls are TRBV28 and TRBJ1-2; TRBD1 might be the D (5 bases). V was pared by 11 bases and J by 2 bases, with 21 bases between. This CDR3 has 15 amino acids. The germline CDR1 and CDR2 sequences are MDHEN and SYDVKM. The CDR3 region is CAARGAGLDNYGYTF. The CDR3 coding sequence is TGTGCCGCTAGGGGCGCAGGATTAGACAACTATGGCTACACCTTC.

The chain employs TRBV28 and TRBJ2-7, with TRBD2 matching 7 bases. V lost 6 bases and J lost 1; bases outside the gene matches: 12. CDR1 is MDHEN and CDR2 is SYDVKM in the germline V gene. The CDR3 runs 16 residues. CDR3 bases: TGTGCCAGCAGCCCCTTTCCTAGCGGATTTTCCTACGAGCAGTACTTC. Translated: CASSPFPSGFSYEQYF.

The chain carries TRBV4-1 and TRBJ2-7; 7 bases are shared with TRBD1. Trimming cost V 4 bases and J 3 bases; bases outside gene matches: 12. The CDR3 sequence is 16 residues long. Germline lookup yields CDR1 MGHRA and CDR2 YSYEKL. This chain's CDR3 is CASSRHNRDSDYEQYF. Here the CDR3 DNA reads TGCGCCAGCAGCCGCCATAACCGGGACAGTGACTACGAGCAGTACTTC.

This chain uses TRBV18 with TRBJ2-5; TRBD2 is a possible D gene (6 bases). Trimming took 3 bases from V and 5 from J, leaving 16 bases between them. The CDR3 runs 15 residues. CDR1 and CDR2 from the germline V gene are KGHSH and LQKENI. The CDR3 sequence: CASSPRGGGPETQYF. CDR3 bases: TGTGCCAGCTCACCTCGGGGAGGAGGGCCTGAGACCCAGTACTTC. Complete variable domain (other parts from reference TRBV18 and TRBJ2-5): NAGVMQNPRHLVRRRGQEARLRCSPMKGHSHVYWYRQLPEEGLKFMVYLQKENIIDESGMPKERFSAEFPKEGPSILRIQQVVRGDSAAYFCASSPRGGGPETQYFGPGTRLLVL.

The chain recombines TRBV13 with TRBJ2-1, with D possibly matching TRBD1 (5 bases). V was cut by 1 base and J by 6 bases, with 7 bases left in between. CDR3 length: 13 amino acids. Germline CDR1 PRHDT, CDR2 FYEKMQ (reference sequence). In DNA, the CDR3 is TGTGCCAGCAGCTTAGAACAGGTCAATGAGCAGTTCTTC. Protein: CASSLEQVNEQFF.

The chain has TRBV6-1 and TRBJ2-5, with TRBD2 identical over 7 bases. Per the germline V gene, CDR1 is MNHNS and CDR2 is SASEGT. The V segment lost 1 base and the J segment 5 bases; nucleotides outside the gene matches: 10. The CDR3 contains 16 residues. CDR3 sequence (DNA): TGTGCCAGCAGTGAAGAAAGTGGGGAGGGGCCGGAGACCCAGTACTTC. Residues: CASSEESGEGPETQYF.

The chain is built from TRBV7-9 and TRBJ1-2; the match to TRBD1 covers 7 bases. The CDR3 has 14 amino acids. V was clipped by 4 bases and J by 4 bases; unmatched bases: 6. Germline-derived CDR1 and CDR2 are SEHNR and FQNEAQ (reference sequence). The CDR3, as DNA: TGTGCCAGCAGCTCGATGACAGGGTTCTATGGCTACACCTTC. Encoded protein: CASSSMTGFYGYTF.

This chain links TRBV10-1 with TRBJ2-3, with D possibly being TRBD2 (6 bases). V was cut by 8 bases and J by 2 bases, with 8 bases left in between. Germline CDR1 is WNHNN and CDR2 is SYGVQD (reference sequence). CDR3 length equals 12 residues. Here the CDR3 reads CASGGSTDTQYF. The CDR3 DNA follows: TGCGCCAGCGGGGGGTCCACAGATACGCAGTATTTT.

V usage is TRBV7-8 and J usage is TRBJ2-7; the D is unclear. Germline assignment: CDR1 SGHVS and CDR2 FQNEAQ. Trimming removed 3 bases from V and 4 bases from J, with 7 bases in between. The CDR3 length is 12 residues. This CDR3 reads CASSLQVYEQYF. The CDR3 nucleotides are TGTGCCAGCAGCTTGCAGGTTTACGAGCAGTACTTC. Drawing the rest from reference TRBV7-8 and TRBJ2-7, the complete variable domain is GAGVSQSPRYKVAKRGQDVALRCDPISGHVSLFWYQQALGQGPEFLTYFQNEAQLDKSGLPSDRFFAERPEGSVSTLKIQRTQQEDSAVYLCASSLQVYEQYFGPGTRLTVT.

The chain recombines TRBV18 with TRBJ1-6; TRBD1 aligns across 9 bases. The CDR3 is 15 amino acids. V dropped 3 bases and J dropped 9; count of bases not matched to a gene: 6. CDR1 is KGHSH, CDR2 LQKENI, per germline. CDR3 loop: CASSPDRGIRSPLHF. Here the CDR3 DNA reads TGTGCCAGCTCACCTGACAGGGGGATTCGTTCACCCCTCCACTTT.

The V call is TRBV15, the J call TRBJ1-2, with D tentatively TRBD1 (5 bases). V was trimmed by 8 bases and J by 10 bases, leaving 20 bases between them. The germline V gene has CDR1 LNHNV and CDR2 YYDKDF (reference sequence). The CDR3 sequence is 13 residues long. In nucleotides, the CDR3 is TGTGCCACCTGCCCGTTCCGTAACAGGTTCTACACCTTC. Residues: CATCPFRNRFYTF.

Points on this clone: An end of the junction does not agree with germline; a read error may underlie this. The genes are TRBV11-3 and TRBJ1-2, with 8 positions matching TRBD1. Germline CDR1 reads SGHNT; CDR2 reads YENEEA. The CDR3 contains 15 residues. Here the CDR3 reads CASSLGGGQAYVYTF. CDR3 bases: TGTGCCAGCAGCTTAGGAGGGGGACAGGCCTATGTCTACACCTTC.

The chain recombines TRBV18 with TRBJ2-5; D ambiguous. In germline, CDR1 is KGHSH, CDR2 LQKENI. The CDR3 has 14 amino acids. Trimming left V 3 bases short and J 0 bases short, with 8 bases between. DNA of the CDR3: TGTGCCAGCTCACCGACTCAAGACCAAGAGACCCAGTACTTC. This encodes CASSPTQDQETQYF.

The chain combines TRBV7-8 with TRBJ2-1; 8 nucleotides align to TRBD2. The germline gives CDR1 SGHVS, CDR2 FQNEAQ. CDR3 length: 14 residues. V lost 3 bases and J lost 6; bases outside the gene matches: 4. In DNA, the CDR3 is TGTGCCAGCAGCTTTAGCGGGATTTTCAATGAGCAGTTCTTC. Protein sequence: CASSFSGIFNEQFF.

The V gene is TRBV7-2, the J gene TRBJ1-4; 7 bases are shared with TRBD1. Germline CDR1 and CDR2: SGHTA and FQGNSA. This CDR3 spans 12 amino acids. V was clipped by 4 bases and J by 7 bases; unmatched bases: 0. This chain's CDR3 is CASSWTGEKLFF. CDR3 sequence (DNA): TGTGCCAGCAGCTGGACAGGTGAAAAACTGTTTTTT. The complete variable domain, with remaining parts taken from reference TRBV7-2 and TRBJ1-4, reads GAGVSQSPSNKVTEKGKDVELRCDPISGHTALYWYRQSLGQGLEFLIYFQGNSAPDKSGLPSDRFSAERTGGSVSTLTIQRTQQEDSAVYLCASSWTGEKLFFGSGTQLSVL.